Here is one T cell receptor (beta chain) with its context. Its antigen remains unknown. This record belongs to a study of post-analysis software for immune sequencing data. The wider study: The study covered relapsing-remitting, secondary progressive and progressive-relapsing courses of multiple sclerosis. Whole-study results and caveats: Under the F measure, samples that were prepared in one batch clustered strongly together. Among roughly 5 TRBV segments more frequent in patients than controls were TRBV5-6, TRBV5-1 and TRBV20-1. Normalized Chao1 diversity in multiple sclerosis patients fell significantly below that of controls.

Every TCR beta cDNA library bore unique molecular identifiers. The source material, about 0.95 to 11 million T cells, gave rise to 450,000 to 550,000 cDNA molecules. A single record per CDR3 protein comes from TCRdb applying MiXCR to the PCR reads. The sample consists of around 710,000 distinct CDR3 sequences, approximately 44% of them appearing once. The CDR3 length is 15 residues. Looked up from germline, CDR1 is SGHRS and CDR2 is YFSETQ. V was pared by 3 bases and J by 7 bases, with 7 bases of the junction left unmatched. The chain employs TRBV5-1 and TRBJ2-1; the match to TRBD2 covers 10 bases. Sample: blood. This receptor was obtained from a girl aged 10 to 17 with multiple sclerosis. The CDR3, as DNA: TGCGCCAGCAGCTCGGTGACTAGCGGGTCGAATGAGCAGTTCTTC. Amino acids: CASSSVTSGSNEQFF.